The source of this T cell receptor beta chain is a study of blood T cell repertoires in COVID-19. Whole-study context: Acute-phase and convalescent COVID-19 samples originated in the United States, Italy and Spain.

This CDR3 is built from 16 residues. Between the trimmed V and J ends, which lost 6 bases and 2 bases, there was a span of 17 bases. Germline CDR1 MDHEN, CDR2 SYDVKM. As processed by the authors: Researchers report that nucleated cell counts were estimated from reference gene primer amplification. Generated by immunoSEQ multiplex PCR, the TCRdb table keeps only in-frame clones and is missing some. V, J and clone size were drawn from that table, and D and trimming were deduced from the DNA. The data hold 130,000 to 150,000 clones, with around 87% observed a single time. Participants were aged about 18 to 100 years, lived in some 23 US areas, and enrolled virtually.

This receptor was taken from a woman aged 30 to 39 with acute COVID-19. The sample was PBMCs or T cells enriched from blood (not recorded which). The V gene is TRBV28, the J gene TRBJ2-4; D unresolved. CDR3 DNA sequence: TGTGCCAGCAGCGATTACCGGGTGGAAACCAAAAACATTCAGTACTTC. This sequence encodes CASSDYRVETKNIQYF.